The TCR beta chain described here comes from a study of blood T cell repertoires in COVID-19. At the level of the study: The analysed material was cDNA or gDNA that came from T cells, B-cell-depleted T cells, or PBMCs.

Source study methods: By means of reference gene primer amplification, nucleated cell counts were estimated. Produced via immunoSEQ multiplex PCR; TCRdb's table is partial and in-frame only. Clone size and V and J calls were adopted from that table, with D and trimming inferred from the DNA. The sample consists of just under 65,000 clones, around 76% of them appearing once. This CDR3 has 13 amino acids. The V gene lost 7 bases and the J gene lost 0 bases, with 8 bases spanning the gap. Germline lookup yields CDR1 SNHLY and CDR2 FYNNEI. Specimen: peripheral blood. This TCR was recovered from a human donor in a cohort sampled during active COVID-19. J is TRBJ2-3 and V is TRBV2, with D possibly matching TRBD2 (5 bases). In DNA, the CDR3 is TGTGCCAGCATGGAGCGGAGCACAGATACGCAGTATTTT. This translates into CASMERSTDTQYF.